This T cell receptor beta chain was captured in a study of shared clonotypes between healthy human individuals. Only in-frame clones appear in the TCRdb table, and some are missing; sequencing was by immunoSEQ multiplex PCR. The data hold about 520,000 clones, with approximately 94% observed a single time. V was clipped by 8 bases and J by 0 bases; unmatched bases: 5. The CDR3 extends over 14 amino acids. Germline V gene lookup returns CDR1 MDHEN and CDR2 SYDVKM. J is TRBJ2-3 and V is TRBV28; 7 bases align to TRBD1. The sequenced sample was naive CD4+ T cells sorted from blood. Subset here: CD45RA+ positively selected. The sequence was collected from a woman younger than 45 in good health. The CDR3 region is CASRTGASTDTQYF. Here the CDR3 DNA reads TGTGCCAGCCGCACAGGGGCGAGCACAGATACGCAGTATTTT.